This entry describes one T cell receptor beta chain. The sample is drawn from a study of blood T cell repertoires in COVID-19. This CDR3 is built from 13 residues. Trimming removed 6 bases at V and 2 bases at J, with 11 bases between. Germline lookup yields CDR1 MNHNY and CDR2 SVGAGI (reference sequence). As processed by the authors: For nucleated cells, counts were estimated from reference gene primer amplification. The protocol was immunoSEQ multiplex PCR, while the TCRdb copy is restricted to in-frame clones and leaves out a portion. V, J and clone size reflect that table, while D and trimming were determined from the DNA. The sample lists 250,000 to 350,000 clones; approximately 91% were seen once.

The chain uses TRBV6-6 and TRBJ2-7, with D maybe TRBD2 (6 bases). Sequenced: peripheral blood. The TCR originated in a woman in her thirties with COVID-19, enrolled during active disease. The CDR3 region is CASRAAGPYEQYF. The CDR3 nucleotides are TGTGCCAGCAGGGCAGCGGGTCCCTACGAGCAGTACTTC.